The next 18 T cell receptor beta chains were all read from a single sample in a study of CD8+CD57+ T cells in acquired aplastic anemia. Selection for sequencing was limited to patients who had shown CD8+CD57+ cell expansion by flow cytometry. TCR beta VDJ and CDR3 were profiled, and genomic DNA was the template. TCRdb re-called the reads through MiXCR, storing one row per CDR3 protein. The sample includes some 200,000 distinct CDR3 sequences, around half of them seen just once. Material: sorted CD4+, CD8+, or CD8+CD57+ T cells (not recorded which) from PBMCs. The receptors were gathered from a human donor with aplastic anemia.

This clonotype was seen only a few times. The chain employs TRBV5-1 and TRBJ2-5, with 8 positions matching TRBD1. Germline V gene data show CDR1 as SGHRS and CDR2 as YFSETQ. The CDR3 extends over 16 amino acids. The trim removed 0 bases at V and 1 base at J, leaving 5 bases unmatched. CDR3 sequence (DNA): TGCGCCAGCAGCTTGGGGGCAGGGGGCTCCCAAGAGACCCAGTACTTC. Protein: CASSLGAGGSQETQYF.

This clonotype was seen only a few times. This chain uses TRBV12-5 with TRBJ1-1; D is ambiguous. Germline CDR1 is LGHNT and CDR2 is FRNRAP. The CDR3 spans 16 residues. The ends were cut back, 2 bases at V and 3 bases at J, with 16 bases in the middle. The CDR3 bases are TGTGCTAGTGGTTTGTTCTTCCCGACTGGCCACACTGAAGCTTTCTTT. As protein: CASGLFFPTGHTEAFF.

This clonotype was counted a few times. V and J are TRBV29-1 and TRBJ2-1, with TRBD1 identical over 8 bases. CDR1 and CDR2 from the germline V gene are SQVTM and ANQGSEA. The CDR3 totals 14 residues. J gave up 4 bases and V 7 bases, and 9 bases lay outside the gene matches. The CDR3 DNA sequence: TGCAGCGGGATGACAGGGGCAGGGTACAATGAGCAGTTCTTC. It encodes CSGMTGAGYNEQFF.

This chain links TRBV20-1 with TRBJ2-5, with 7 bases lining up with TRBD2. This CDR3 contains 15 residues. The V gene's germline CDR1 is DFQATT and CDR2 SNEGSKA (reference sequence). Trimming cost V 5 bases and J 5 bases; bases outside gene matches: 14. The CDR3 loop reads CSAWGGLTRQETQYF. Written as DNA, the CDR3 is TGCAGTGCTTGGGGGGGACTAACGCGGCAGGAGACCCAGTACTTC.

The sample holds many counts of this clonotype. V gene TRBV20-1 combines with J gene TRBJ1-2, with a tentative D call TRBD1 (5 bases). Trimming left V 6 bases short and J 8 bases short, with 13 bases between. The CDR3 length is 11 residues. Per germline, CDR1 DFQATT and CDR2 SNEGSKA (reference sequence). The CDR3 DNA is TGCAGTGCCCCGTCGCGGGGGGGCTACACCTTC. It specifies CSAPSRGGYTF.

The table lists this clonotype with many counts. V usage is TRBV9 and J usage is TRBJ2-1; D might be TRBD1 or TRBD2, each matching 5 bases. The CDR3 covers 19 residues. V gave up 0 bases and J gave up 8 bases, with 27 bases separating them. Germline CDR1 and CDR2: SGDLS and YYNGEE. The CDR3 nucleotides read TGTGCCAGCAGCGTAGATATGTGGGGGAGAGCGGAAGACCGGTATGAGCAGTTCTTC. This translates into CASSVDMWGRAEDRYEQFF. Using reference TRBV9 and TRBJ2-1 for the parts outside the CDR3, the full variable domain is DSGVTQTPKHLITATGQRVTLRCSPRSGDLSVYWYQQSLDQGLQFLIQYYNGEERAKGNILERFSAQQFPDLHSELNLSSLELGDSALYFCASSVDMWGRAEDRYEQFFGPGTRLTVL.

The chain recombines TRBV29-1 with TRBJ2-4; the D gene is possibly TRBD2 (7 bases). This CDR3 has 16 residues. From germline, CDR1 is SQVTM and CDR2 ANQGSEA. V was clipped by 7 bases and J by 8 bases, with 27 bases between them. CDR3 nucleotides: TGCAGCGCTGTGGGGGGCGGGAGCGAATGGGAGGACATTCAGTACTTC. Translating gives CSAVGGGSEWEDIQYF.

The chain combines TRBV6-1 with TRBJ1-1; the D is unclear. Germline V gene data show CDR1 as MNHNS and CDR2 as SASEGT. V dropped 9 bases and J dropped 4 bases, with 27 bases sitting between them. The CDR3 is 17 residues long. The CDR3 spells CASSPRSGGKEGTEAFF. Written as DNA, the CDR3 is TGTGCCAGTAGTCCCCGTTCGGGCGGGAAAGAAGGCACTGAAGCTTTCTTT.

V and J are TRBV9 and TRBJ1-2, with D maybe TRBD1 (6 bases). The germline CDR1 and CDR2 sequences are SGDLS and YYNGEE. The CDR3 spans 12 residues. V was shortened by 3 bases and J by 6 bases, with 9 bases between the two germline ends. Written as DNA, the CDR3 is TGTGCCAGCAGCGGTACAGGGAATGGCTACACCTTC. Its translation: CASSGTGNGYTF.

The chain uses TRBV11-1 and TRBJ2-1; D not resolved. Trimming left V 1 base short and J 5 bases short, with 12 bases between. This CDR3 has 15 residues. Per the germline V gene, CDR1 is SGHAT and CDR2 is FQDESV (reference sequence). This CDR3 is CASSLGETADNEQFF. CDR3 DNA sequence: TGTGCCAGCAGCTTAGGAGAAACAGCAGACAATGAGCAGTTCTTC. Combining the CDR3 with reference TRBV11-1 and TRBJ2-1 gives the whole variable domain EAEVAQSPRYKITEKSQAVAFWCDPISGHATLYWYRQILGQGPELLVQFQDESVVDDSQLPKDRFSAERLKGVDSTLKIQPAELGDSAMYLCASSLGETADNEQFFGPGTRLTVL.

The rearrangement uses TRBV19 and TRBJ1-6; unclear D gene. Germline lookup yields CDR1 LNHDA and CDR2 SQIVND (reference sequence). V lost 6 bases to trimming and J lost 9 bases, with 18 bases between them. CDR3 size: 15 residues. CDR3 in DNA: TGTGCCAGTAGGTCCGACGAGGCCTTAGGTTCACCCCTCCACTTT. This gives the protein CASRSDEALGSPLHF.

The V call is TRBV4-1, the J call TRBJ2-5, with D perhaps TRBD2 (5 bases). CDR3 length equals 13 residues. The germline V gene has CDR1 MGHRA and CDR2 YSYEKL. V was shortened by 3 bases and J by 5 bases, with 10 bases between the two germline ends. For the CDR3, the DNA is TGCGCCAGCAGCCATGAAGGCGGGGAGACCCAGTACTTC. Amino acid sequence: CASSHEGGETQYF.

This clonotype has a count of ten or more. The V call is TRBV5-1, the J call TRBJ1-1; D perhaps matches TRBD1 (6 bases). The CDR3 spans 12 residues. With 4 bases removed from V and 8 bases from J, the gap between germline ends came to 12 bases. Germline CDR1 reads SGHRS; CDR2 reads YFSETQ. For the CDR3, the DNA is TGCGCCAGCAGCCCAGGGGCCTCGGAAGCTTTCTTT. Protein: CASSPGASEAFF.

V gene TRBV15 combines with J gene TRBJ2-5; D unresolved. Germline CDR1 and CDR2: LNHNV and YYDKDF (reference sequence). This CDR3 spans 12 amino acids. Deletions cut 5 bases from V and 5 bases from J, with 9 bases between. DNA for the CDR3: TGTGCCACCAGCCCCGGGTCGGAGACCCAGTACTTC. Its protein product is CATSPGSETQYF.

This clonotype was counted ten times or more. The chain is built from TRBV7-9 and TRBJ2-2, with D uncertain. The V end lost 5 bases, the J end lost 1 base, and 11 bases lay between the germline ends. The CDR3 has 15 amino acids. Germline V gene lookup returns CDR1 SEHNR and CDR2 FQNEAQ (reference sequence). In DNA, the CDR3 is TGTGCCAGCAGCCTTACTGACATGAACACCGGGGAGCTGTTTTTT. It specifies CASSLTDMNTGELFF.

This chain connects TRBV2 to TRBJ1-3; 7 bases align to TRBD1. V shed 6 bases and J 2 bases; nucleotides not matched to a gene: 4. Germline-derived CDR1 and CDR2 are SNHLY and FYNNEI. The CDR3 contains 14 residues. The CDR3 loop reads CASRGTATGNTIYF. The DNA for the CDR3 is TGTGCCAGCAGAGGGACAGCTACTGGAAACACCATATATTTT.

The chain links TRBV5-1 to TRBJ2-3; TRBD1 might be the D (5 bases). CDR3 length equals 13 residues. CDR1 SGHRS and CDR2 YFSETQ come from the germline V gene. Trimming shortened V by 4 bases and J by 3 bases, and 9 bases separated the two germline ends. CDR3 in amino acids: CASSGDRTDTQYF. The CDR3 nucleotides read TGCGCCAGCAGCGGTGACAGAACAGATACGCAGTATTTT.

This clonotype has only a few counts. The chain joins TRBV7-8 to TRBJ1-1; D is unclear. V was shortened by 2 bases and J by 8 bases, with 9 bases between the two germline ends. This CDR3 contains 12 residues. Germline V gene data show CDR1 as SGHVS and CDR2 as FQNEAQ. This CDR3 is CASSLQMGEAFF. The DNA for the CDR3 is TGTGCCAGCAGCTTACAGATGGGGGAAGCTTTCTTT.